The T cell receptor beta chain described here comes from a study of read filtering for tumor transcriptome and immune sequencing. Sampling of bone marrow took place during active disease in every patient. The table lists this clonotype with many counts. As yet, its antigen is unknown. General study points: Compared with RNA-seq, IR-seq gave much higher clonotype depth and reliability. IR-seq and RNA-seq agreed better without single-read clonotypes. Around 80% of IR-seq clonotypes had a single read, yet these held 3% to 4% of reads.

Germline V CDR1 and CDR2: SGHDT, YYEEEE. V was trimmed by 3 bases and J by 8 bases, leaving 20 bases between them. This CDR3 comprises 15 residues. Molecular barcoded adaptors covering alpha/delta and beta/gamma chains were used on roughly 370 ng RNA. TCRdb fed the reads into MiXCR, producing one record per CDR3 protein. Among tens of thousands of distinct CDR3 sequences listed, about 22% were seen once. This chain connects TRBV5-6 to TRBJ1-2; maybe TRBD1 (5 bases). Sequencing input: a population of CD138-negative cells sorted from bone marrow. The receptor was isolated from a donor over 35 with multiple myeloma. The CDR3 DNA reads as TGTGCCAGCAGCTCCGGTCCGGGGCTCAACCGGGGCTACACCTTC. Amino acid sequence: CASSSGPGLNRGYTF.